Listed below are T cell receptor beta chains from one sample, sequenced in a study of response to subunit inactivated influenza vaccine. Each CDR3 protein gets one entry after TCRdb re-called the RT-PCR reads with MiXCR. The sample shows around 750,000 distinct CDR3 sequences, 21% of them seen only once. Here the sequenced sample was PBMCs from blood, taken roughly 5 days after vaccination. The receptors originated from a man aged 50-59 years who received an inactivated influenza vaccine. The CDR3 runs from the conserved cysteine through the conserved F or W. The D gene is left open where the match is weak. Not all rows give a size; the values are once, few, many and, for expanded clones, a class.

j_call clone_size v_call d_call cdr3_nt cdr3_aa
TRBJ2-7 . TRBV5-6 . TGTGCCAGCAGCACCCAATGGGCGGCGGGCGAGCAGTACTTC CASSTQWAAGEQYF
TRBJ1-1 . TRBV6-1 . TGTGCCAGCAACAAACCAGTGGGAGGGTATAACACTGAAGCTTTCTTT CASNKPVGGYNTEAFF
TRBJ2-1 many TRBV12-3/TRBV12-4 . TGTGCCAGCAGCTTGGGACTCTACAATGAGCAGTTCTTC CASSLGLYNEQFF
TRBJ2-6 . TRBV20-1 . TGCAGTGCGCAGCCTGAGGCCAACGTCCTGACTTTC CSAQPEANVLTF
TRBJ1-2 few TRBV4-2 . TGTGCCAGCAGCCAAGAACTGGCAGGGGACTATGGCTACACCTTC CASSQELAGDYGYTF
TRBJ2-1 once TRBV9 . TGTGCCAGCAGCGGGGGACTCTCCTACAATGAGCAGTTCTTC CASSGGLSYNEQFF
TRBJ2-3 . TRBV12-3/TRBV12-4 TRBD2 TGTGCCAGCATGAAAGGCAGCGGGGGGGCGGATACGCAGTATTTT CASMKGSGGADTQYF
TRBJ2-2 . TRBV25-1 TRBD1 TGTGCCACTCAACAGGGGGCCACCGGGGAGCTGTTTTTT CATQQGATGELFF
TRBJ2-7 few TRBV20-1 TRBD2 TGCAGTGCTGTGACTAGCGGGAGGGAGCAGTACTTC CSAVTSGREQYF
TRBJ2-1 . TRBV15 . TGTGCCACCAGCAGAGATCCATGGAGCAATGAGCAGTTCTTC CATSRDPWSNEQFF
TRBJ2-7 few TRBV18 . TGTGCCAGCTCACCACCGAATACCGGGACCACCGAGCAGTACTTC CASSPPNTGTTEQYF
TRBJ2-3 many TRBV7-2 . TGTGCCAGCAGCAGGGTGGGGGGAACAGATACGCAGTATTTT CASSRVGGTDTQYF
TRBJ2-2 . TRBV10-3 TRBD1 TGTGCCATCGGACAGGGGTTCACCGGGGAGCTGTTTTTT CAIGQGFTGELFF
TRBJ2-5 . TRBV5-5 TRBD1 TGTGCCAGCAGCTTGCGGACGGGACAGGGGCGAGAGACCCAGTACTTC CASSLRTGQGRETQYF
TRBJ2-4 few TRBV5-5 . TGTGCCAGCAGCTTGGTGTCTAGCCTGGCCAAAAACATTCAGTACTTC CASSLVSSLAKNIQYF
TRBJ1-1 few TRBV12-3/TRBV12-4 TRBD1 TGTGCCAGCATCCCTCAGGGGGGGCTCGCTTTCTTT CASIPQGGLAFF
TRBJ2-7 . TRBV3-1 TRBD2 TGTGCCAGCAGCCAAGTGCTAGCGGGGGCTGAGCAGTACTTC CASSQVLAGAEQYF
TRBJ2-7 . TRBV7-6 TRBD1 TGTGCCAGCAGGCCCTTCACAGGGGACAGATCCGAGCATTACTTC CASRPFTGDRSEHYF
TRBJ2-3 few TRBV20-1 TRBD2 TGCAGTGCTAGAGGTCTAGGACTAGCGGGGGGGGGCACAGATACGCAGTATTTT CSARGLGLAGGGTDTQYF
TRBJ1-1 few TRBV20-1 . TGCAGTGCTAGACTGGACGGGAACACTGAAGCTTTCTTT CSARLDGNTEAFF
TRBJ2-1 few TRBV30 . TGTGCCTGGAGTGCCCGGGACACTACCTACAATGAGCAGTTCTTC CAWSARDTTYNEQFF
TRBJ1-4 . TRBV5-6 . TGTGCCAGCAGCTACAGACGACGGGGTGAGGAACTGTTTTTT CASSYRRRGEELFF
TRBJ2-3 few TRBV10-3 TRBD2 TGTGCCATCAGTGAGTCCGGCGGGAGAGCAGATACGCAGTATTTT CAISESGGRADTQYF
TRBJ2-7 few TRBV20-1 TRBD1 TGCAGTGCCCGGGACAGCCTATCCTACGAGCAGTACTTC CSARDSLSYEQYF
TRBJ2-1 . TRBV4-3 . TGCGCCAGCAGCCAAGAGAGTAGCGCAACCTACAATGAGCAGTTCTTC CASSQESSATYNEQFF
TRBJ2-1 few TRBV7-6 . TGTGCCAGCAGCTTAGTCACTAGTGGCGAGCAGTTCTTC CASSLVTSGEQFF
TRBJ2-7 few TRBV29-1 TRBD2 TGCAGCGTTGTAGCGGGAGGCTACGAGCAGTACTTC CSVVAGGYEQYF
TRBJ2-5 . TRBV13 TRBD2 TGTGCCAGCAGCCAGTCACCGGGACTAGCGGAAGGGGGTCAAGAGACCCAGTACTTC CASSQSPGLAEGGQETQYF
TRBJ2-1 . TRBV3-1 TRBD1 TGTGCCAGCAGCCACCGACAGGGAGCGAATGAGCAGTTCTTC CASSHRQGANEQFF
TRBJ2-7 few TRBV11-2 TRBD2 TGTGCCAGCAGCTCCCAAGGCGGGGGGGCCTACGAGCAGTACTTC CASSSQGGGAYEQYF
TRBJ2-7 . TRBV20-1 . TGCAGTGCTACCGGGACACCTTACGAGCAGTACTTC CSATGTPYEQYF
TRBJ2-3 . TRBV6-2/TRBV6-3 TRBD2 TGTGCCAGCATCCGCGGGGGGAGCGCAGATACGCAGTATTTT CASIRGGSADTQYF
TRBJ2-1 . TRBV19 TRBD2 TGTGCCAGTAGTATTCGACTAGCGGATGGGAATGAGCAGTTCTTC CASSIRLADGNEQFF
TRBJ2-5 few TRBV20-1 . TGCAGTGCTAGAAGACCAGCCCCAGAGACCCAGTACTTC CSARRPAPETQYF
TRBJ2-1 few TRBV7-9 . TGTGCCAGCAGCCGCCACCTCTACAATGAGCAGTTCTTC CASSRHLYNEQFF
TRBJ1-2 few TRBV28 . TGTGCCAGCAGTTCGTTCAGGGTTGGTGGCTACACCTTC CASSSFRVGGYTF
TRBJ2-7 . TRBV4-2 . TGTGCCAGCAGCATCGAGGGGGGTCCTTCCTACGAGCAGTACTTC CASSIEGGPSYEQYF
TRBJ2-2 few TRBV5-6 . TGTGCCAGCAGCTTGGACGGGACGAACACCGGGGAGCTGTTTTTT CASSLDGTNTGELFF
TRBJ1-1 few TRBV4-2 . TGTGCCAGCAGCCCTTACAGTGGGGAAGTCACTGAAGCTTTCTTT CASSPYSGEVTEAFF
TRBJ2-7 . TRBV28 . TGTGCCAGCAGTGTTACGGCGAGCGAGCAGTACTTC CASSVTASEQYF
TRBJ2-7 . TRBV29-1 TRBD1 TGCAGCGTTGGATTGGGCAGGGGGAACGAGCAGTACTTC CSVGLGRGNEQYF
TRBJ2-3 . TRBV5-1 TRBD2 TGCGCCAGCAGCCCGTTACTAGCGGGGGGCACAGATACGCAGTATTTT CASSPLLAGGTDTQYF
TRBJ2-5 few TRBV7-2 . TGTGCCAGCAGCTCGCCGACAGAGACCCAGTACTTC CASSSPTETQYF
TRBJ2-7 . TRBV5-4 . TGTGCCAGCAGCTTTGAAAGGGGCGAGCAGTACTTC CASSFERGEQYF
TRBJ2-1 many TRBV12-3/TRBV12-4 TRBD2 TGTGCCAGCAGTCTTTCTAGCGGGATCTACAATGAGCAGTTCTTC CASSLSSGIYNEQFF
TRBJ2-3 . TRBV7-6 TRBD2 TGTGCCAGCAGCGCGACTAGCGGGAGTTTTGGAGATACGCAGTATTTT CASSATSGSFGDTQYF
TRBJ2-4 . TRBV7-2 TRBD1 TGTGCCAGCAGCTTAACCGGGACAGGCCCTTCGTATTCCTTTCAGTACTTC CASSLTGTGPSYSFQYF
TRBJ1-2 few TRBV6-1 TRBD1 TGTGCCAGCACCCCACAGGGGGCAAACTATGGCTACACCTTC CASTPQGANYGYTF
TRBJ1-1 few TRBV10-3 TRBD1 TGTGCCATCAAAGGGACAGGGATGAACACTGAAGCTTTCTTT CAIKGTGMNTEAFF
TRBJ2-5 few TRBV12-3/TRBV12-4 . TGTGCCAGCAGTTTAGCCTGGCAGGGTGACGAGACCCAGTACTTC CASSLAWQGDETQYF
TRBJ2-7 . TRBV7-9 TRBD1 TGTGCCAGCAGCTGGGAATGGGGACAGGGGACCTCCTACGAGCAGTACTTC CASSWEWGQGTSYEQYF